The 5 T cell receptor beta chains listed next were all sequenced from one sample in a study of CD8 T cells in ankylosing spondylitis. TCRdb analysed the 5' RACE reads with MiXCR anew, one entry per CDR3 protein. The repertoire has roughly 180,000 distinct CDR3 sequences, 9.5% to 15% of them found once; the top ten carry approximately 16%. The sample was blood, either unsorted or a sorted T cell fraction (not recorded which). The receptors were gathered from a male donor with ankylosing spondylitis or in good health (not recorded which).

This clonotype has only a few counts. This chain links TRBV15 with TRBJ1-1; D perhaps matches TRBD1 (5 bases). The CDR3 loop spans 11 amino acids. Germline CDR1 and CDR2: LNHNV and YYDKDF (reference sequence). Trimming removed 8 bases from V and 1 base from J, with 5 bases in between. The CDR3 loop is CATQGNTEAFF. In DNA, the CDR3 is TGTGCCACCCAGGGGAACACTGAAGCTTTCTTT.

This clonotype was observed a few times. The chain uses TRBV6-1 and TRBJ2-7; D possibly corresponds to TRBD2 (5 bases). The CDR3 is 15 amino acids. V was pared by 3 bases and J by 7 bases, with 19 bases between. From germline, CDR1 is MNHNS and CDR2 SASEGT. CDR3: CASSEGERTRREQYF. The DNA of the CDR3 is TGTGCCAGCAGTGAGGGCGAGCGGACCCGGAGGGAGCAGTACTTC.

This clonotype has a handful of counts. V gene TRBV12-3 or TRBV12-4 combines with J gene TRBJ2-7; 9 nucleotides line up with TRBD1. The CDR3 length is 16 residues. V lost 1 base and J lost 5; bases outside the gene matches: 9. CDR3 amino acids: CASSLVAGTGTHEQYF. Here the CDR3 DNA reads TGTGCCAGCAGTTTAGTCGCCGGGACAGGGACCCACGAGCAGTACTTC.

The CDR3 spells CATSRPDRVPYEQYF. DNA for the CDR3: TGTGCCACCAGCAGACCGGACAGGGTTCCCTACGAGCAGTACTTC. The rearrangement uses TRBV15 and TRBJ2-7, with 8 bases that match TRBD1. Germline CDR1 reads LNHNV; CDR2 reads YYDKDF (reference sequence). V shed 2 bases, J shed 2 bases, and the junction held 5 bases outside the gene matches. The CDR3 is 15 amino acids.

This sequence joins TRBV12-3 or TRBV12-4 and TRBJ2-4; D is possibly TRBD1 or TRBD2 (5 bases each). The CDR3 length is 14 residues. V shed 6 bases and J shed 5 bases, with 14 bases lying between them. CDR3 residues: CASSPWGSENIQYF. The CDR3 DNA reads TGTGCCAGCAGCCCCTGGGGGTCGGAAAACATTCAGTACTTC.